The 20 T cell receptor beta chains below all came from one sample that was sequenced in a study of early T cells in non-severe SARS-CoV-2 infection. TCRdb analysed the 5' RACE reads with MiXCR anew, one entry per CDR3 protein. Of tens of thousands of distinct CDR3 sequences in the sample, roughly 18% were seen once. Sequenced material: whole blood, taken at baseline. These receptors all stem from an adult who was a healthcare worker with PCR-confirmed SARS-CoV-2 infection or an uninfected control (not recorded which).

The chain employs TRBV29-1 and TRBJ2-1; the D gene could be TRBD1 or TRBD2 (5 bases each). CDR3 length equals 12 residues. CDR1 SQVTM and CDR2 ANQGSEA come from the germline V gene. Between the trimmed V and J ends, which lost 4 bases and 7 bases, there was a span of 11 bases. CDR3 nucleotide sequence: TGCAGCGTTGTGGGGGTTGGAAATGAGCAGTTCTTC. Translation gives CSVVGVGNEQFF.

The V call is TRBV6-6, the J call TRBJ2-2; 7 bases fit TRBD2. CDR3 length: 14 residues. The germline CDR1 and CDR2 sequences are MNHNY and SVGAGI (reference sequence). V gave up 9 bases and J gave up 3 bases; unmatched junction bases: 7. The chain's CDR3 is CASGREDHTGELFF. The CDR3 nucleotides are TGTGCCAGTGGTCGGGAGGACCACACCGGGGAGCTGTTTTTT.

This rearrangement joins TRBV7-9 to TRBJ2-2; 11 nucleotides line up with TRBD1. Germline-derived CDR1 and CDR2 are SEHNR and FQNEAQ (reference sequence). CDR3 length: 16 amino acids. The J segment lost 2 bases and the V segment lost 3 bases, leaving 2 bases of the junction unmatched. The CDR3 DNA reads as TGTGCCAGCAGCTTGGACAGGGGGCTTAACACCGGGGAGCTGTTTTTT. It specifies CASSLDRGLNTGELFF.

V usage is TRBV6-5 and J usage is TRBJ1-6; the D is unclear. V was clipped by 7 bases and J by 9 bases, with 16 bases between them. The CDR3 contains 14 residues. Germline-derived CDR1 and CDR2 are MNHEY and SVGAGI. The CDR3 DNA is TGTGCCAGCAAAGGCCCCGATCTCGGTTCACCCCTCCACTTT. This codes for CASKGPDLGSPLHF.

This chain connects TRBV11-2 to TRBJ2-5; TRBD1 aligns across 7 bases. V was clipped by 1 base and J by 5 bases; unmatched bases: 4. The CDR3 consists of 14 residues. Germline-derived CDR1 and CDR2 are SGHAT and FQNNGV. The CDR3 reads CASSLGTGLETQYF. The CDR3 bases are TGTGCCAGCAGCTTAGGGACAGGTTTGGAGACCCAGTACTTC. Looking up the rest from reference TRBV11-2 and TRBJ2-5 gives the full variable domain: EAGVAQSPRYKIIEKRQSVAFWCNPISGHATLYWYQQILGQGPKLLIQFQNNGVVDDSQLPKDRFSAERLKGVDSTLKIQPAKLEDSAVYLCASSLGTGLETQYFGPGTRLLVL.

This clonotype was counted a few times. The chain has TRBV6-2 or TRBV6-3 and TRBJ1-2; the match to TRBD1 covers 8 bases. Germline assignment: CDR1 MNHEY and CDR2 SVGEGT. V shed 6 bases and J 7 bases; nucleotides not matched to a gene: 4. CDR3 length: 12 amino acids. This CDR3 reads CASRMQGAGYTF. The DNA of the CDR3 is TGTGCCAGCAGGATGCAGGGGGCTGGCTACACCTTC.

At least ten counts were recorded for this clonotype. This chain connects TRBV7-9 to TRBJ2-7; 14 bases are shared with TRBD2. This CDR3 region has 15 residues. V lost 2 bases and J lost 5; bases outside the gene matches: 2. From germline, CDR1 is SEHNR and CDR2 FQNEAQ (reference sequence). This chain's CDR3 is CASSLMGLAGDEQYF. CDR3 coding DNA: TGTGCCAGCAGCTTAATGGGACTAGCGGGAGACGAGCAGTACTTC.

This clonotype was counted between two and nine times. The chain links TRBV20-1 to TRBJ2-7; 12 positions agree with TRBD2. The CDR3 sequence is 17 residues long. Germline CDR1 is DFQATT and CDR2 is SNEGSKA (reference sequence). V shed 2 bases, J shed 0 bases, and the junction held 8 bases outside the gene matches. The CDR3, as DNA: TGCAGTGCTAGACCCTATGGACTAGCGGGGAACTCCTACGAGCAGTACTTC. Its translation: CSARPYGLAGNSYEQYF.

The rearrangement uses TRBV6-1 and TRBJ1-5; D perhaps matches TRBD1 (5 bases). Per the germline V gene, CDR1 is MNHNS and CDR2 is SASEGT. The CDR3 runs to 15 residues. The germline V and J ends were trimmed by 4 bases and 0 bases, with 10 bases remaining between them. The CDR3 bases are TGTGCCAGCAGTGTAGGGGCAGCTAGCAATCAGCCCCAGCATTTT. Translating it yields CASSVGAASNQPQHF.

V usage is TRBV29-1 and J usage is TRBJ1-2; 9 bases are shared with TRBD1. The CDR3 contains 13 residues. Trimming at V came to 7 bases and at J to 5 bases, leaving 8 bases not matched to a gene. CDR1 SQVTM and CDR2 ANQGSEA come from the germline V gene. For the CDR3, the DNA is TGCAGCGCGTTACAGGGGGCGGTTTATGGCTACACCTTC. Protein sequence: CSALQGAVYGYTF.

The genes are TRBV3-2 and TRBJ2-5; the D call TRBD2 from the table was never checked on the DNA. TRBV3-2 is termed a pseudogene. The CDR3 is 13 amino acids. The CDR3 here is CASSLRLQETQYF. In DNA form, the CDR3 reads TGTGCCAGCAGCCTGAGACTACAAGAGACCCAGTACTTC.

This clonotype was observed a few times. The CDR3 coding sequence is TGTGCCAGCAGCTTAGGAAATCGGCCTCACGAGCAGTACTTC. Translation gives CASSLGNRPHEQYF. V and J are TRBV7-2 and TRBJ2-7; the D is unclear. Between the trimmed V and J ends, which lost 1 base and 5 bases, there was a span of 12 bases. Per germline, CDR1 SGHTA and CDR2 FQGNSA. The CDR3 has 14 residues.

The chain couples TRBV4-2 to TRBJ2-7; D gene unclear. V was cut by 1 base and J by 3 bases, with 4 bases left in between. The CDR3 totals 12 residues. The germline V gene encodes CDR1 LGHNA and CDR2 YNFKEQ. CDR3 bases: TGTGCCAGCAGCCAAGGGTACTACGAGCAGTACTTC. Its translation is CASSQGYYEQYF.

The DNA of the CDR3 is TGTGCCAGCAGTGGGACAGGGACGATACGCACAGATACGCAGTATTTT. Its translation: CASSGTGTIRTDTQYF. The chain is built from TRBV27 and TRBJ2-3; TRBD1 matches 9 bases. After removal of 5 bases from V and 1 base from J, the junction contained 7 bases not matched to a gene. The CDR3 sequence is 16 residues long. Germline V gives CDR1 MNHEY, CDR2 SMNVEV (reference sequence).

There are a few counts of this clonotype. The chain has TRBV18 and TRBJ1-4, with 7 nucleotides matching TRBD1. Germline assignment: CDR1 KGHSH and CDR2 LQKENI. The V and J ends lost 6 bases and 8 bases, in that order; junction bases with no gene match: 6. The CDR3 is made up of 13 amino acids. The CDR3: CASSLGQPEKLFF. CDR3 DNA sequence: TGTGCCAGCTCCCTGGGACAGCCGGAAAAACTGTTTTTT.

This clonotype was seen a handful of times. This chain connects TRBV10-1 to TRBJ2-2; 8 nucleotides line up with TRBD1. Germline lookup yields CDR1 WNHNN and CDR2 SYGVQD (reference sequence). The ends lost 6 bases at V and 3 bases at J; junction bases unmatched: 0. The CDR3 consists of 13 residues. The DNA of the CDR3 is TGCGCCAGCAGGACAGGGGACACCGGGGAGCTGTTTTTT. Protein product: CASRTGDTGELFF.

The chain has TRBV19 and TRBJ2-1; no reliable D call. The CDR3 has 14 amino acids. Trimming shortened V by 9 bases and J by 0 bases, and 12 bases separated the two germline ends. Germline V gene data show CDR1 as LNHDA and CDR2 as SQIVND (reference sequence). CDR3 nucleotide sequence: TGTGCCAGCAAGGACGGCCGCTCCTACAATGAGCAGTTCTTC. It codes for CASKDGRSYNEQFF.

In its sample, this clonotype was seen many times. The J gene is TRBJ1-3, the V gene TRBV3-1; D remains ambiguous. Germline loops: CDR1 LGHDT, CDR2 YNNKEL (reference sequence). Trimming took 0 bases from V and 4 from J, leaving 13 bases between them. The CDR3 is 16 amino acids. The CDR3 coding sequence is TGTGCCAGCAGCCAAGATCGTAAAGGTTCCGGAAACACCATATATTTT. It yields the protein CASSQDRKGSGNTIYF.

In its sample, this clonotype was seen many times. The V and J genes are TRBV6-5 and TRBJ2-7; the match to TRBD2 covers 8 bases. The CDR3 runs 13 residues. Germline values: CDR1 MNHEY, CDR2 SVGAGI. V lost 7 bases, J lost 1 base, and 3 bases stayed unmatched. The CDR3 is CASIASGSYEQYF. DNA for the CDR3: TGTGCCAGCATCGCTAGCGGGTCCTACGAGCAGTACTTC.

The V call is TRBV14, the J call TRBJ1-1; D might be TRBD1 (6 bases). V lost 6 bases, J lost 0 bases, and 8 bases lay in between. The CDR3 is 13 residues long. Germline CDR1 SGHDN, CDR2 FVKESK. CDR3 sequence: CASSGQLNTEAFF. In DNA, the CDR3 is TGTGCCAGCAGTGGACAGCTGAACACTGAAGCTTTCTTT. Supplemented by reference TRBV14 and TRBJ1-1, the full variable domain reads EAGVTQFPSHSVIEKGQTVTLRCDPISGHDNLYWYRRVMGKEIKFLLHFVKESKQDESGMPNNRFLAERTGGTYSTLKVQPAELEDSGVYFCASSGQLNTEAFFGQGTRLTVV.